Following are 5 T cell receptor beta chains from one sample sequenced in a study of blood T cell repertoires in COVID-19. TCRdb keeps only in-frame clones here, not all; method: immunoSEQ multiplex PCR. The sample holds 100,000 to 150,000 clones, 70% to 75% seen once. Sequences were obtained from peripheral blood. Every receptor here comes from a man aged 55 to 70 with acute or convalescent COVID-19.

V and J are TRBV18 and TRBJ1-5, with a tentative D call TRBD1 (6 bases). V shed 5 bases and J shed 1 base, with 12 bases lying between them. CDR1 is KGHSH, CDR2 LQKENI, per germline. CDR3 size: 15 residues. The CDR3 DNA follows: TGTGCCAGCTCAACCGGGACACAAAGCAATCAGCCCCAGCATTTT. This sequence encodes CASSTGTQSNQPQHF.

This chain uses TRBV6-5 with TRBJ1-6, with a weak D call TRBD1 (5 bases). CDR3 length: 16 amino acids. Trimming shortened V by 2 bases and J by 0 bases, and 8 bases separated the two germline ends. CDR1 and CDR2 (germline): MNHEY, SVGAGI. For the CDR3, the DNA is TGTGCCAGCAGTTACGGGGGGAGCTCCTATAATTCACCCCTCCACTTT. Translation gives CASSYGGSSYNSPLHF.

CDR3 in DNA: TGTGCCAGCAGCTTCACTAGCGGGGGGCAGTTCTTC. It yields the protein CASSFTSGGQFF. The V gene is TRBV3-1 (or the pseudogene TRBV3-2), the J gene TRBJ2-1; 11 nucleotides line up with TRBD2. The CDR3 length is 12 residues. Per the germline V gene, CDR1 is LGHDT and CDR2 is YNNKEL (reference sequence). V lost 5 bases and J lost 12; bases outside the gene matches: 3.

The genes are TRBV29-1 and TRBJ2-1; 11 bases line up with TRBD1. The CDR3 loop spans 14 amino acids. The V segment lost 6 bases and the J segment 7 bases; nucleotides outside the gene matches: 8. Germline lookup yields CDR1 SQVTM and CDR2 ANQGSEA. In nucleotides, the CDR3 is TGCAGCGTACAAAGCGGGACAGGGGGTAATGAGCAGTTCTTC. This sequence encodes CSVQSGTGGNEQFF.

This clone came up once. This rearrangement joins TRBV19 to TRBJ2-3, with D tentatively TRBD1 (5 bases). CDR1 is LNHDA, CDR2 SQIVND, per germline (reference sequence). The CDR3 contains 15 residues. Trimming cost V 10 bases and J 2 bases, with 19 bases left between them. The CDR3 nucleotides read TGTGCCACGGTTGCAAGGGGCCCTTACACAGATACGCAGTATTTT. Its translation: CATVARGPYTDTQYF.